The 26 T cell receptor beta chains reported below all come from one sample, sequenced in a study of identifying expanded T cells in peripheral blood (dated by TCRdb to about 2019). The library came from the immunoSEQ multiplex PCR assay. Not all clones reach the TCRdb copy of this immuneACCESS table, which keeps in-frame sequences only. Checked studies attribute under half of the gap to unresolved V genes and leave the rest unexplained. The sample table records tens of thousands of clones; around 86% of these occur just once. The top ten clonotypes cover approximately 15% of the sample. Sequences were obtained from blood. These receptors were taken from a person between 18 and 75 years old in good health.

The gene calls are TRBV5-6 and TRBJ2-7, with TRBD1 as a possible D gene (5 bases). The germline V gene has CDR1 SGHDT and CDR2 YYEEEE. This CDR3 has 14 residues. The V end was cut by 2 bases, the J end by 3 bases, with 12 bases between. The DNA for the CDR3 is TGTGCCAGCAGCTTCAGGGCCCCTGTCTACGAGCAGTACTTC. Its translation is CASSFRAPVYEQYF.

The V gene is TRBV7-9, the J gene TRBJ2-6, with D perhaps matching TRBD2 (6 bases). V was pared by 4 bases and J by 0 bases, with 10 bases between. This CDR3 contains 16 residues. From germline, CDR1 is SEHNR and CDR2 FQNEAQ (reference sequence). CDR3 sequence (DNA): TGTGCCAGCAGCTCTTCGGGACTCTCTGGGGCCAACGTCCTGACTTTC. The encoded protein is CASSSSGLSGANVLTF.

The rearrangement links TRBV2 to TRBJ1-3; D unresolved. Trimming stripped 5 bases from V and 0 bases from J, with 8 bases between. CDR3 length: 14 residues. Germline assignment: CDR1 SNHLY and CDR2 FYNNEI. The CDR3 region has the DNA TGTGCCAGCAGTCCTCCAGGCTCTGGAAACACCATATATTTT. Residues: CASSPPGSGNTIYF.

The CDR3 nucleotides are TGTGCCAGCAGCTTGGCCAGGACCTCTGGAAACACCATATATTTT. It yields the protein CASSLARTSGNTIYF. The chain employs TRBV7-7 and TRBJ1-3; D uncertain. Looked up from germline, CDR1 is SSHAT and CDR2 is FNYEAQ (reference sequence). This CDR3 has 15 amino acids. V lost 3 bases and J lost 0, with 9 bases in between.

This rearrangement joins TRBV7-6 to TRBJ2-3, with 7 bases fitting TRBD2. With V trimmed by 5 bases and J by 4 bases, 12 bases remained unmatched. Germline V gene lookup returns CDR1 SGHVS and CDR2 FNYEAQ. There are 16 residues in the CDR3. CDR3: CASSPRRSGISDTQYF. The CDR3, as DNA: TGTGCCAGCAGCCCGCGTAGGAGCGGGATTTCAGATACGCAGTATTTT.

The V call is TRBV6-6, the J call TRBJ1-1; TRBD1 matches at 11 bases. Trimming cost V 4 bases and J 8 bases; bases outside gene matches: 9. The CDR3 length is 15 residues. Germline assignment: CDR1 MNHNY and CDR2 SVGAGI (reference sequence). CDR3 protein: CASSSSRTGGLEAFF. CDR3 coding DNA: TGTGCCAGCAGTTCCTCACGGACAGGGGGCCTGGAAGCTTTCTTT.

This clone came up a few times. The CDR3 reads CASRRLAGNTDTQYF. The DNA of the CDR3 is TGTGCCAGCAGGAGACTAGCGGGTAACACAGATACGCAGTATTTT. The chain combines TRBV2 with TRBJ2-3; 10 positions match TRBD2. The CDR3 contains 15 residues. Germline V gene data show CDR1 as SNHLY and CDR2 as FYNNEI. The ends lost 6 bases at V and 2 bases at J; junction bases unmatched: 5. Complete variable domain (other parts from reference TRBV2 and TRBJ2-3): EPEVTQTPSHQVTQMGQEVILRCVPISNHLYFYWYRQILGQKVEFLVSFYNNEISEKSEIFDDQFSVERPDGSNFTLKIRSTKLEDSAMYFCASRRLAGNTDTQYFGPGTRLTVL.

V usage is TRBV7-2 and J usage is TRBJ1-2; 7 bases line up with TRBD1. The J segment lost 8 bases and the V segment lost 3 bases, leaving 9 bases of the junction unmatched. There are 14 residues in the CDR3. Germline CDR1 SGHTA, CDR2 FQGNSA. The CDR3 region is CASSLVEGAGGYTF. CDR3 coding DNA: TGTGCCAGCAGCTTGGTGGAGGGGGCGGGAGGCTACACCTTC.

The chain combines TRBV4-1 with TRBJ1-2, with 7 bases fitting TRBD1. The germline V gene encodes CDR1 MGHRA and CDR2 YSYEKL. With 1 base clipped from V and 4 bases from J, the junction kept 9 bases outside the gene matches. The CDR3 extends over 16 amino acids. The CDR3 coding sequence is TGCGCCAGCAGCCAAGGAGCCGACAGGGCGAGCTATGGCTACACCTTC. The encoded protein is CASSQGADRASYGYTF.

The V call is TRBV10-3, the J call TRBJ2-1; D is possibly TRBD1 (5 bases). This CDR3 is 15 amino acids long. Germline V CDR1 and CDR2: ENHRY, SYGVKD. V shed 0 bases and J shed 7 bases, with 13 bases lying between them. DNA for the CDR3: TGTGCCATCAGTGAGTCCGACAGCTGGATAAATGAGCAGTTCTTC. Translating it yields CAISESDSWINEQFF.

J is TRBJ1-4 and V is TRBV5-4; no reliable D call. Germline V lookup: CDR1 SGHNT, CDR2 YYREEE (reference sequence). The CDR3 is 15 residues long. Between the trimmed V and J ends, which lost 4 bases and 0 bases, there was a span of 10 bases. The CDR3 protein is CASSATAATNEKLFF. The DNA of the CDR3 is TGTGCCAGCAGCGCTACAGCGGCAACTAATGAAAAACTGTTTTTT.

The rearrangement joins TRBV7-7 to TRBJ2-5; TRBD1 aligns across 7 bases. The V gene end was trimmed by 5 bases and the J gene end by 1 base; junction bases not matched to a gene: 4. Germline V gene lookup returns CDR1 SSHAT and CDR2 FNYEAQ (reference sequence). This CDR3 is 14 amino acids long. This chain's CDR3 is CASSLRQGQETQYF. CDR3 DNA sequence: TGTGCCAGCAGCCTCCGACAGGGCCAAGAGACCCAGTACTTC.

The rearrangement uses TRBV7-9 and TRBJ2-5; the match to TRBD1 covers 12 bases. V dropped 3 bases and J dropped 5; count of bases not matched to a gene: 10. The CDR3 extends over 17 amino acids. Per the germline V gene, CDR1 is SEHNR and CDR2 is FQNEAQ (reference sequence). CDR3 nucleotides: TGTGCCAGCAGCTTCGGGACAGGGGGCGCGGGGAGGGAGACCCAGTACTTC. As protein: CASSFGTGGAGRETQYF.

CDR3 nucleotide sequence: TGTGCCAGCAGCTTAGAGTCGGGTCAACATACGCAGTATTTT. Translation gives CASSLESGQHTQYF. The J gene is TRBJ2-3, the V gene TRBV7-9; D remains ambiguous. Germline V gene data show CDR1 as SEHNR and CDR2 as FQNEAQ (reference sequence). The CDR3 has 14 residues. The V end lost 1 base, the J end lost 7 bases, and 12 bases lay between the germline ends.

The chain joins TRBV5-7 to TRBJ1-1, with D possibly being TRBD1 (5 bases). TRBV5-7 is known as an ORF, though its function is uncertain. Trimming took 4 bases from V and 7 from J, leaving 17 bases between them. This CDR3 comprises 14 residues. The DNA for the CDR3 is TGTGCCAGCAGCACTCGGGGCCCCAACCTTGAAGCTTTCTTT. Its protein is CASSTRGPNLEAFF.

The V call is TRBV30, the J call TRBJ2-2, with D maybe TRBD1 (6 bases). V was pared by 4 bases and J by 7 bases, with 16 bases between. The CDR3 spans 14 residues. CDR1 and CDR2 (germline): GTSNPN, SVGIG (reference sequence). The CDR3 nucleotides read TGTGCCTGGAAGGCGTTTTCAGGGGACGGGGAGCTGTTTTTT. Encoded protein: CAWKAFSGDGELFF.

V is TRBV12-2 and J is TRBJ2-5; the table's D call TRBD2 went unverified against the DNA. TRBV12-2 has pseudogene status. The CDR3 has 17 amino acids. CDR3 sequence: CASRSAPRVFFRETQYF. The DNA of the CDR3 is TGTGCAAGTCGCTCTGCGCCCCGTGTCTTCTTTCGGGAGACCCAGTACTTC.

This clone was seen just once. This chain connects TRBV29-1 to TRBJ2-1; D not certain. Germline values: CDR1 SQVTM, CDR2 ANQGSEA. There are 14 residues in the CDR3. The V end lost 7 bases, the J end lost 3 bases, and 16 bases lay between the germline ends. The CDR3 DNA reads as TGCAGCGGCCTCGGTAGTACCTTCTACAATGAGCAGTTCTTC. Translating gives CSGLGSTFYNEQFF.

This chain links TRBV19 with TRBJ1-5, with 9 bases that match TRBD1. Trimming took 6 bases from V and 4 from J; bases not matched to a gene: 7. The CDR3 has 15 residues. Germline lookup yields CDR1 LNHDA and CDR2 SQIVND (reference sequence). CDR3 nucleotides: TGTGCCAGTAGCTTGGACAGGGGAATTAATCAGCCCCAGCATTTT. Protein: CASSLDRGINQPQHF.

The V call is TRBV18, the J call TRBJ1-2; D is perhaps TRBD1 (5 bases). This CDR3 comprises 14 residues. Germline values: CDR1 KGHSH, CDR2 LQKENI. The V end was cut by 3 bases, the J end by 1 base, with 9 bases between. The CDR3 region has the DNA TGTGCCAGCTCACCTAGAGGGGATAACTATGGCTACACCTTC. Translated: CASSPRGDNYGYTF.

The rearrangement joins TRBV30 to TRBJ2-5; D is uncertain. V shed 0 bases and J shed 3 bases, with 5 bases lying between them. Germline-derived CDR1 and CDR2 are GTSNPN and SVGIG (reference sequence). The CDR3 is 12 residues long. This CDR3 is CAWSVGKETQYF. CDR3 bases: TGTGCCTGGAGTGTTGGCAAAGAGACCCAGTACTTC.

The chain combines TRBV6-6 with TRBJ1-1, with 7 bases identical to TRBD1. Germline lookup yields CDR1 MNHNY and CDR2 SVGAGI (reference sequence). Trimming cost V 5 bases and J 2 bases; bases outside gene matches: 8. The CDR3 sequence is 15 residues long. CDR3 sequence (DNA): TGTGCCAGCAGTACTTTGGGACAGCAAAACACTGAAGCTTTCTTT. Residues: CASSTLGQQNTEAFF.

The chain carries TRBV9 and TRBJ2-3; D is ambiguous. This CDR3 has 12 amino acids. V was shortened by 0 bases and J by 5 bases, with 4 bases between the two germline ends. Germline CDR1 is SGDLS and CDR2 is YYNGEE. CDR3 region: CASSVEEDTQYF. CDR3 bases: TGTGCCAGCAGCGTAGAAGAAGATACGCAGTATTTT.

This chain uses TRBV18 with TRBJ2-5; TRBD2 matches 8 bases. The trim removed 5 bases at V and 3 bases at J, leaving 5 bases unmatched. Germline V gene data show CDR1 as KGHSH and CDR2 as LQKENI. The CDR3 is 14 amino acids. The CDR3 region has the DNA TGTGCCAGCTCAGCTAAAGCGGGAGAAGAGACCCAGTACTTC. Residues: CASSAKAGEETQYF.

This chain joins TRBV9 and TRBJ2-2, with 7 bases aligning to TRBD1. The CDR3 has 14 amino acids. Germline V gene lookup returns CDR1 SGDLS and CDR2 YYNGEE. The junction had 3 bases not matched to a gene; V was cut back by 5 bases and J by 2 bases. Here the CDR3 DNA reads TGTGCCAGCAGTACAGGGGTTAACACCGGGGAGCTGTTTTTT. As protein: CASSTGVNTGELFF.

The V and J genes are TRBV18 and TRBJ1-6, with TRBD1 matching 7 bases. Germline V gene sequence: CDR1 KGHSH, CDR2 LQKENI. V was clipped by 4 bases and J by 10 bases; unmatched bases: 7. There are 14 residues in the CDR3. The CDR3, as DNA: TGTGCCAGCTCACTAACAGGGGATAGATCACCCCTCCACTTT. It translates to CASSLTGDRSPLHF.